The 27 T cell receptor beta chains presented below share a single source sample, sequenced in a study of CD8 T cells in ankylosing spondylitis listed by TCRdb under 2017. Library creation used 5' RACE. Reads for this sample came from an Illumina HiSeq 2500. TCRdb handled the public reads itself, with Q25 trimming in fastp and clone calling in MiXCR, and kept productive beta chains. A single entry per CDR3 protein holds the most common genes and DNA from its merged rows. Here the sample has a few hundred thousand distinct CDR3 sequences; more than 20% occur a single time. 3.5% of the sample comes from the top ten. The material sequenced was blood, either unsorted or a sorted T cell fraction (not recorded which). These receptors came from a female donor with ankylosing spondylitis or in good health (not recorded which).

This clonotype was observed many times. This chain uses TRBV6-2 or TRBV6-3 with TRBJ1-1; D remains ambiguous. Germline V lookup: CDR1 MNHEY, CDR2 SVGEGT. The ends were cut back, 2 bases at V and 1 base at J, with 5 bases in the middle. The CDR3 totals 13 residues. The CDR3 DNA reads TGTGCCAGCAGTTACATTGGGAACACTGAAGCTTTCTTT. As protein: CASSYIGNTEAFF.

The V call is TRBV10-3, the J call TRBJ2-5; either TRBD1 or TRBD2 may supply D (5 bases each). V was pared by 4 bases and J by 2 bases, with 23 bases between. CDR3 length: 18 amino acids. CDR1 is ENHRY and CDR2 is SYGVKD in the germline V gene. The CDR3 DNA reads as TGTGCCATCAGTGGGTCCGGGACCGATACTCCAATGCAAGAGACCCAGTACTTC. Protein: CAISGSGTDTPMQETQYF.

As regards this clonotype: A read error may account for a junction end that differs from germline. The chain combines TRBV20-1 with TRBJ2-7; D unclear. The CDR3 consists of 12 residues. Germline lookup yields CDR1 DFQATT and CDR2 SNEGSKA (reference sequence). The CDR3 nucleotides read TGCAGTGCATCCGTAGCAGCCTACGAGCAGCACTTC. Its protein product is CSASVAAYEQHF.

This clonotype has only one observation. The chain recombines TRBV20-1 with TRBJ2-1; D unclear. Per the germline V gene, CDR1 is DFQATT and CDR2 is SNEGSKA (reference sequence). V was cut by 3 bases and J by 9 bases, with 18 bases left in between. The CDR3 runs 14 residues. The CDR3 nucleotides read TGCAGTGCTAGCTGGGGTCTTTACCCCACTGAGCAGTTCTTC. This translates into CSASWGLYPTEQFF.

This chain connects TRBV10-3 to TRBJ2-7, with D unresolved. Germline V CDR1 and CDR2: ENHRY, SYGVKD. Deletions cut 3 bases from V and 10 bases from J, with 13 bases between. The CDR3 loop spans 12 amino acids. CDR3 coding DNA: TGTGCCATCAGTGAAGACCCTAGTCGACAGTACTTC. Amino acid sequence: CAISEDPSRQYF.

This clonotype has at least ten counts. This sequence joins TRBV12-3 or TRBV12-4 and TRBJ2-7, with D unresolved. The CDR3 loop spans 12 amino acids. V was clipped by 8 bases and J by 0 bases, with 8 bases between them. In DNA, the CDR3 is TGTGCCAGCCGTTACTCCTCCTACGAGCAGTACTTC. The encoded protein is CASRYSSYEQYF.

The rearrangement links TRBV24-1 to TRBJ1-2, with TRBD1 matching 8 bases. The CDR3 is made up of 13 amino acids. J gave up 8 bases and V 3 bases, and 4 bases lay outside the gene matches. Germline CDR1 reads KGHDR; CDR2 reads SFDVKD. The CDR3 here is CATSDRTGKGYTF. The CDR3 region has the DNA TGTGCCACCAGTGATCGGACAGGGAAAGGCTACACCTTC.

This clonotype was counted ten times or more. This chain links TRBV6-1 with TRBJ2-3; a possible D gene is TRBD2 (5 bases). Germline loops: CDR1 MNHNS, CDR2 SASEGT. V was clipped by 3 bases and J by 8 bases, with 15 bases between them. The CDR3 has 14 residues. In DNA, the CDR3 is TGTGCCAGCAGTGATGTCCGGACTCGGGCTACGCAGTATTTT. Translating it yields CASSDVRTRATQYF.

The chain carries TRBV12-3 or TRBV12-4 and TRBJ1-1, with TRBD1 matching over 7 bases. J gave up 2 bases and V 6 bases, and 6 bases lay outside the gene matches. The CDR3 covers 14 residues. The CDR3 DNA follows: TGTGCCAGCAGACCCGGGACAGAAAACACTGAAGCTTTCTTT. Translated: CASRPGTENTEAFF.

The count of this clonotype is one. A read error may produce the germline difference seen at one junction end. V and J are TRBV7-9 and TRBJ1-5, with 7 bases that match TRBD1. Looked up from germline, CDR1 is SEHNR and CDR2 is FQNEAQ (reference sequence). CDR3 length equals 11 residues. The CDR3 nucleotides read TGTGCCAGCAGCCAGGGGGGACAGCAGGATTTT. Protein: CASSQGGQQDF.

The rearrangement uses TRBV7-2 and TRBJ2-5; TRBD2 might be the D (5 bases). Germline CDR1 reads SGHTA; CDR2 reads FQGNSA. The CDR3 sequence is 13 residues long. Deletions cut 4 bases from V and 8 bases from J, with 14 bases between. CDR3 in amino acids: CASSYGVRDTQYF. CDR3 sequence (DNA): TGTGCCAGCAGCTACGGGGTTAGAGATACCCAGTACTTC. Full variable domain (remainder filled in from reference TRBV7-2 and TRBJ2-5): GAGVSQSPSNKVTEKGKDVELRCDPISGHTALYWYRQSLGQGLEFLIYFQGNSAPDKSGLPSDRFSAERTGGSVSTLTIQRTQQEDSAVYLCASSYGVRDTQYFGPGTRLLVL.

This clonotype was seen a few times. Here the CDR3 reads CASSFIEGAGYTF. The CDR3 region has the DNA TGTGCCAGCAGTTTTATAGAAGGGGCGGGCTACACCTTC. The chain couples TRBV12-3 or TRBV12-4 to TRBJ1-2, with D possibly matching TRBD1 (5 bases). Trimming left V 3 bases short and J 8 bases short, with 13 bases between. The CDR3 covers 13 residues.

The chain couples TRBV3-1 to TRBJ1-2; a weak D match, TRBD1 (6 bases). V was shortened by 1 base and J by 4 bases, with 16 bases between the two germline ends. The CDR3 sequence is 16 residues long. CDR1 is LGHDT and CDR2 is YNNKEL in the germline V gene (reference sequence). The DNA for the CDR3 is TGTGCCAGCAGCCAAGCCCCAACAGGGACGGGCTATGGCTACACCTTC. It encodes CASSQAPTGTGYGYTF.

The rearrangement joins TRBV6-5 to TRBJ2-3, with a weak D call TRBD2 (5 bases). Trimming shortened V by 2 bases and J by 6 bases, and 18 bases separated the two germline ends. This CDR3 spans 16 amino acids. Germline loops: CDR1 MNHEY, CDR2 SVGAGI. The CDR3 region has the DNA TGTGCCAGCAGTTACAGGGCTAACCCATCGGGGGATACGCAGTATTTT. Translation gives CASSYRANPSGDTQYF.

The chain couples TRBV6-2 or TRBV6-3 to TRBJ2-1; D perhaps matches TRBD2 (6 bases). The length of the CDR3 is 14 residues. The V gene's germline CDR1 is MNHEY and CDR2 SVGEGT. With 10 bases removed from V and 6 bases from J, the gap between germline ends came to 19 bases. CDR3 bases: TGTGCCACCCTCGGACTAAGGTCTCCCAATGAGCAGTTCTTC. It translates to CATLGLRSPNEQFF.

This clonotype has only a few counts. V gene TRBV20-1 combines with J gene TRBJ2-5, with D unresolved. The ends were cut back, 3 bases at V and 1 base at J, with 12 bases in the middle. This CDR3 comprises 14 residues. CDR1 and CDR2 from the germline V gene are DFQATT and SNEGSKA (reference sequence). The CDR3 loop reads CSARPVTPQETQYF. In nucleotides, the CDR3 is TGCAGTGCTAGGCCAGTTACACCCCAAGAGACCCAGTACTTC.

The V and J genes are TRBV6-5 and TRBJ1-6; TRBD1 is a possible D gene (6 bases). CDR1 is MNHEY and CDR2 is SVGAGI in the germline V gene. The CDR3 covers 13 residues. Trimming stripped 4 bases from V and 7 bases from J, with 8 bases between. This CDR3 reads CASSWTANSPLHF. The CDR3 nucleotides read TGTGCCAGCAGTTGGACAGCAAATTCACCCCTCCACTTT.

The sample holds many counts of this clonotype. This chain connects TRBV12-3 or TRBV12-4 to TRBJ2-7; D ambiguous. CDR3 size: 12 residues. V was cut by 6 bases and J by 4 bases, with 10 bases left in between. The CDR3 DNA is TGTGCCAGCAGCCGAGGAAGGTACGAGCAGTACTTC. Translating it yields CASSRGRYEQYF.

The sample holds a few counts of this clonotype. The chain combines TRBV20-1 with TRBJ2-7; 10 bases are a match to TRBD1. The CDR3 sequence is 13 residues long. Unmatched junction bases numbered 6, after V lost 5 bases and J lost 5 bases. Germline V lookup: CDR1 DFQATT, CDR2 SNEGSKA (reference sequence). The CDR3 sequence is CSAVDRGSHEQYF. CDR3 nucleotide sequence: TGCAGTGCTGTGGACAGGGGGAGCCACGAGCAGTACTTC.

The sample holds a few counts of this clonotype. The chain recombines TRBV20-1 with TRBJ1-2, with D tentatively TRBD1 (6 bases). Germline V gene data show CDR1 as DFQATT and CDR2 as SNEGSKA (reference sequence). The CDR3 is 13 amino acids. V dropped 6 bases and J dropped 1 base, with 12 bases sitting between them. CDR3: CSAPTGFNYGYTF. CDR3 coding DNA: TGCAGTGCACCCACAGGGTTTAACTATGGCTACACCTTC.

This clonotype was picked up a small number of times. The genes are TRBV12-3 or TRBV12-4 and TRBJ2-3; D is possibly TRBD1 or TRBD2 (5 bases each). The CDR3 loop spans 17 amino acids. Trimming stripped 2 bases from V and 4 bases from J, with 19 bases between. CDR3 region: CASSLPSGWGEADTQYF. The CDR3 region has the DNA TGTGCCAGCAGTTTACCTTCGGGGTGGGGCGAGGCAGATACGCAGTATTTT.

A few counts support this clonotype. V and J are TRBV24-1 and TRBJ2-1; 7 bases line up with TRBD2. The trim removed 3 bases at V and 2 bases at J, leaving 6 bases unmatched. CDR1 and CDR2 from the germline V gene are KGHDR and SFDVKD. This CDR3 is 16 amino acids long. This chain's CDR3 is CATSDRLAFTYNEQFF. In DNA form, the CDR3 reads TGTGCCACCAGTGATCGACTAGCCTTCACCTACAATGAGCAGTTCTTC.

This clonotype was counted a few times. The chain carries TRBV12-3 or TRBV12-4 and TRBJ2-2, with a possible D match to TRBD1 (5 bases). The CDR3 has 14 residues. With 5 bases removed from V and 6 bases from J, the gap between germline ends came to 13 bases. CDR3 sequence reads: CASSPPGPPGELFF. In nucleotides, the CDR3 is TGTGCCAGCAGTCCGCCAGGGCCGCCCGGGGAGCTGTTTTTT.

In this sample, this clonotype turned up many times. The rearrangement joins TRBV29-1 to TRBJ1-2; D not resolved. Trimming removed 1 base at V and 1 base at J, with 10 bases between. Germline V gene sequence: CDR1 SQVTM, CDR2 ANQGSEA. The CDR3 runs 14 residues. CDR3 nucleotide sequence: TGCAGCGTTGAAGGGGAGAGTTTTAACTATGGCTACACCTTC. Protein product: CSVEGESFNYGYTF.

This rearrangement joins TRBV20-1 to TRBJ1-1; a weak D match, TRBD1 (5 bases). The V and J ends lost 1 base and 3 bases respectively, with 9 bases between them. Germline CDR1 reads DFQATT; CDR2 reads SNEGSKA (reference sequence). The CDR3 extends over 13 amino acids. CDR3 bases: TGCAGTGCTAGAGTACAAGGGGACACTGAAGCTTTCTTT. It translates to CSARVQGDTEAFF.

In this sample, this clonotype turned up a few times. This rearrangement joins TRBV6-2 or TRBV6-3 to TRBJ2-2; D is perhaps TRBD1 (5 bases). The germline V gene has CDR1 MNHEY and CDR2 SVGEGT. CDR3 size: 16 residues. The V and J ends lost 1 base and 7 bases respectively, with 16 bases between them. CDR3 coding DNA: TGTGCCAGCAGTTACTACGCAGGGAACTCTGGCGGGGAGCTGTTTTTT. Translation: CASSYYAGNSGGELFF.

The chain recombines TRBV20-1 with TRBJ2-1; possibly TRBD1 for D (5 bases). CDR3 size: 14 residues. The germline CDR1 and CDR2 sequences are DFQATT and SNEGSKA (reference sequence). The V end lost 6 bases, the J end lost 4 bases, and 16 bases lay between the germline ends. The CDR3 sequence is CSAKGQSDYNEQFF. The CDR3 DNA sequence: TGCAGTGCAAAGGGGCAGTCGGATTACAATGAGCAGTTCTTC.